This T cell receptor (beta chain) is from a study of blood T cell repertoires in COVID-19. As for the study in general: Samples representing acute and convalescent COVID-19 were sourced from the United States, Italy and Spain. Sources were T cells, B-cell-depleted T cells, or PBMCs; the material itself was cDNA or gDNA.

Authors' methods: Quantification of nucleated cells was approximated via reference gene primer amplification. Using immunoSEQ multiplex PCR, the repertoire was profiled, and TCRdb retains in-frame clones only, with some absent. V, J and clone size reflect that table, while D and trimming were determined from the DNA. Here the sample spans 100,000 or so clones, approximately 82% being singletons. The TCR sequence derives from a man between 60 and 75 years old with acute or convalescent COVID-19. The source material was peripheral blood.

This chain's CDR3 is CASSYSMFVAVLNTEAFF. For the CDR3, the DNA is TGTGCCAGCAGTTACTCGATGTTCGTGGCGGTCCTGAACACTGAAGCTTTCTTT. J is TRBJ1-1 and V is TRBV6-2 or TRBV6-3; D uncertain. With 0 bases removed from V and 0 bases from J, the gap between germline ends came to 17 bases. Germline assignment: CDR1 MNHEY and CDR2 SVGEGT. The CDR3 runs 18 residues.